This T cell receptor (beta chain) was found in a study of T-cell memory formation after mild COVID-19. Trimming left V 8 bases short and J 3 bases short, with 11 bases between. The CDR3 loop spans 13 amino acids. In TCRdb, the 5' RACE reads were re-called with MiXCR into one record per CDR3 protein. The data contain a few hundred thousand distinct CDR3 sequences, about 17% of them seen just once; the ten biggest clones take up under 25%. The rearrangement uses TRBV12-3 or TRBV12-4 and TRBJ1-5; tentative D call: TRBD1 (5 bases). The material sequenced was PBMCs or a T cell subset sorted from them (not recorded which). The receptor was isolated from a young man who had mild COVID-19 (a few samples of this study predate the infection). Cell type and time point are not known. The CDR3 protein is CASGWTSNQPQHF. CDR3 nucleotide sequence: TGTGCCAGCGGTTGGACATCCAATCAGCCCCAGCATTTT.